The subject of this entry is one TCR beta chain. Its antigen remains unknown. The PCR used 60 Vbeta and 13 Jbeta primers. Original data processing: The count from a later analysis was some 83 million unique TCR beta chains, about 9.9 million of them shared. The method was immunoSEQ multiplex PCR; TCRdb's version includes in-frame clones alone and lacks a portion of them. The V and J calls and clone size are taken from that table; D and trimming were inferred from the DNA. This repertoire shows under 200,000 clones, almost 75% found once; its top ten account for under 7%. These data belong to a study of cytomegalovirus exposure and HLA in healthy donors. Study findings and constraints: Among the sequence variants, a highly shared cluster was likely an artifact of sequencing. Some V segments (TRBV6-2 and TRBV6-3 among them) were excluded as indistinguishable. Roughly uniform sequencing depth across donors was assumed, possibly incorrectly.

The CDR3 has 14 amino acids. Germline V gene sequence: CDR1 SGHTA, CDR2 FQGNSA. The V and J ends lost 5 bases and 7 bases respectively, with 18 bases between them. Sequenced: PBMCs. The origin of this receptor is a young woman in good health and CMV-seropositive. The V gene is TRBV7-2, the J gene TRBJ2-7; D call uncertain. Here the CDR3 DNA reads TGTGCCAGCAGCATACGAAGGCCAGCCGGGGAGCAGTACTTC. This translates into CASSIRRPAGEQYF. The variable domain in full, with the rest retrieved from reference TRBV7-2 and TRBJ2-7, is GAGVSQSPSNKVTEKGKDVELRCDPISGHTALYWYRQSLGQGLEFLIYFQGNSAPDKSGLPSDRFSAERTGGSVSTLTIQRTQQEDSAVYLCASSIRRPAGEQYFGPGTRLTVT.